The 29 T cell receptor beta chains below were found in one sample sequenced in a study of blood T cell repertoires in COVID-19. Generated by immunoSEQ multiplex PCR, the TCRdb table keeps only in-frame clones and is missing some. This sample yields about 76,000 clones, of which around 88% are seen a single time; over 15% belongs to the top ten. The sample comprised peripheral blood. The receptors derive from a human donor in a cohort sampled during active COVID-19.

A word on this clone: Sequence at one end of the junction differs from germline and may be a read error. The V and J genes are TRBV16 and TRBJ2-7; D perhaps matches TRBD2 (7 bases). The CDR3 extends over 13 amino acids. Germline values: CDR1 KGHSY, CDR2 FQNENV. The CDR3 protein is CASSPTGGGANDF. The CDR3 nucleotides read TGTGCCAGCAGCCCTACCGGCGGGGGCGCCAATGACTTC.

The J gene is TRBJ2-3, the V gene TRBV25-1; 8 bases are shared with TRBD1. The CDR3 loop spans 13 amino acids. The germline gives CDR1 MGHDK, CDR2 SYGVNS. Trimming at V came to 8 bases and at J to 3 bases, leaving 4 bases not matched to a gene. In DNA form, the CDR3 reads TGTGCCAGCTATGGACAGGGAACAGATACGCAGTATTTT. This translates into CASYGQGTDTQYF.

The V gene is TRBV7-2, the J gene TRBJ2-5; maybe TRBD1 (6 bases). The V gene's germline CDR1 is SGHTA and CDR2 FQGNSA. The CDR3 contains 12 residues. Trimming left V 3 bases short and J 7 bases short, with 9 bases between. This chain's CDR3 is CASSFPRGTQYF. In nucleotides, the CDR3 is TGTGCCAGCAGCTTCCCCAGGGGGACCCAGTACTTC. The full variable domain, with the rest looked up from reference TRBV7-2 and TRBJ2-5, is GAGVSQSPSNKVTEKGKDVELRCDPISGHTALYWYRQSLGQGLEFLIYFQGNSAPDKSGLPSDRFSAERTGGSVSTLTIQRTQQEDSAVYLCASSFPRGTQYFGPGTRLLVL.

The chain has TRBV28 and TRBJ1-1, with D perhaps TRBD1 (6 bases). V was trimmed by 8 bases and J by 2 bases, leaving 12 bases between them. Germline V gene lookup returns CDR1 MDHEN and CDR2 SYDVKM. The CDR3 covers 13 residues. The CDR3 DNA follows: TGTGCCAGCGTCAGGACAGTAAACACTGAAGCTTTCTTT. It yields the protein CASVRTVNTEAFF.

The chain joins TRBV4-2 to TRBJ2-7, with TRBD2 matching 12 bases. With V trimmed by 4 bases and J by 0 bases, 1 base remained unmatched. The CDR3 is made up of 15 amino acids. CDR1 and CDR2 (germline): LGHNA, YNFKEQ. The DNA for the CDR3 is TGTGCCAGCAGCCGGACTAGCGGGGCCTCCTACGAGCAGTACTTC. Translating it yields CASSRTSGASYEQYF.

This clone was picked up one time. The chain joins TRBV5-1 to TRBJ1-2; tentatively, D is TRBD1 (5 bases). The germline V gene encodes CDR1 SGHRS and CDR2 YFSETQ. V was clipped by 1 base and J by 4 bases, with 17 bases between them. This CDR3 has 16 residues. CDR3 bases: TGCGCCAGCAGCTTGACAGGCGCAGGTGGTAGCTATGGCTACACCTTC. Its protein product is CASSLTGAGGSYGYTF.

The chain is built from TRBV7-9 and TRBJ1-2, with D possibly matching TRBD1 (6 bases). Germline V gene lookup returns CDR1 SEHNR and CDR2 FQNEAQ (reference sequence). Between the trimmed V and J ends, which lost 0 bases and 7 bases, there was a span of 9 bases. This CDR3 contains 13 residues. The CDR3 bases are TGTGCCAGCAGCTTAGCGCAACAGGGTGGCTACACCTTC. Translation: CASSLAQQGGYTF.

The rearrangement links TRBV18 to TRBJ2-2; TRBD1 matches at 10 bases. The CDR3 extends over 16 amino acids. CDR1 KGHSH and CDR2 LQKENI come from the germline V gene. Trimming removed 0 bases from V and 6 bases from J; junction bases left unmatched: 4. This CDR3 is CASSPPGQGTPGELFF. CDR3 DNA sequence: TGTGCCAGCTCACCACCGGGACAGGGGACCCCCGGGGAGCTGTTTTTT.

This clone was counted a single time. The chain employs TRBV5-1 and TRBJ2-3; D is perhaps TRBD2 (5 bases). The CDR3 loop spans 14 amino acids. V was trimmed by 4 bases and J by 6 bases, leaving 15 bases between them. Germline V gives CDR1 SGHRS, CDR2 YFSETQ. CDR3: CASSAGGEVDTQYF. The DNA of the CDR3 is TGCGCCAGCAGCGCAGGAGGAGAGGTGGATACGCAGTATTTT.

The rearrangement links TRBV28 to TRBJ2-1, with TRBD2 as a possible D gene (5 bases). The ends were cut back, 6 bases at V and 0 bases at J, with 12 bases in the middle. Per the germline V gene, CDR1 is MDHEN and CDR2 is SYDVKM. CDR3 length equals 15 residues. The CDR3 bases are TGTGCCAGCAGAAGCGGATATAGCTCCTACAATGAGCAGTTCTTC. Its protein product is CASRSGYSSYNEQFF.

This chain uses TRBV29-1 with TRBJ2-3; no firm D call. The ends were cut back, 3 bases at V and 2 bases at J, with 9 bases in the middle. This CDR3 comprises 13 residues. Per the germline V gene, CDR1 is SQVTM and CDR2 is ANQGSEA. In nucleotides, the CDR3 is TGCAGCGTTGACGGTTCCCACACAGATACGCAGTATTTT. Protein: CSVDGSHTDTQYF.

The genes are TRBV18 and TRBJ1-1; maybe TRBD1 (6 bases). Trimming shortened V by 4 bases and J by 1 base, and 13 bases separated the two germline ends. Germline lookup yields CDR1 KGHSH and CDR2 LQKENI. The CDR3 loop spans 15 amino acids. The CDR3 DNA reads as TGTGCCAGCTCACAAGAACAGGGTAAGAACACTGAAGCTTTCTTT. Residues: CASSQEQGKNTEAFF.

This clone appeared once. The V call is TRBV13, the J call TRBJ2-5, with a weak D call TRBD1 (6 bases). Germline V gene data show CDR1 as PRHDT and CDR2 as FYEKMQ (reference sequence). CDR3 length: 12 residues. V lost 1 base and J 13 bases, leaving 13 bases between the germline ends. CDR3 coding DNA: TGTGCCAGCAGCTTAGCCCCAGGGGTTCCGTACTTC. It is translated as CASSLAPGVPYF.

This rearrangement joins TRBV28 to TRBJ2-7; D is unclear. The CDR3 sequence is 15 residues long. Looked up from germline, CDR1 is MDHEN and CDR2 is SYDVKM. The V end lost 5 bases, the J end lost 0 bases, and 14 bases lay between the germline ends. CDR3 sequence reads: CASSPRRHRSYEQYF. The CDR3 nucleotides read TGTGCCAGCAGTCCCCGGCGACACCGCTCCTACGAGCAGTACTTC.

The rearrangement joins TRBV6-5 to TRBJ2-7, with 11 nucleotides matching TRBD2. The germline V gene has CDR1 MNHEY and CDR2 SVGAGI. This CDR3 region has 15 residues. Trimming removed 4 bases from V and 3 bases from J; junction bases left unmatched: 5. For the CDR3, the DNA is TGTGCCAGCAGTTGGGGGACTAGCGGAGACTACGAGCAGTACTTC. Encoded protein: CASSWGTSGDYEQYF.

This chain connects TRBV19 to TRBJ1-3; the D is unclear. The V and J ends lost 6 bases and 0 bases respectively, with 15 bases between them. This CDR3 comprises 16 residues. Germline CDR1 and CDR2: LNHDA and SQIVND (reference sequence). CDR3 nucleotide sequence: TGTGCCAGTAGGCGCGGACCGGGATCCTCTGGAAACACCATATATTTT. This gives the protein CASRRGPGSSGNTIYF.

In this sample, this clone is medium-sized. This rearrangement joins TRBV19 to TRBJ2-2; maybe TRBD1 (6 bases). Germline V gene lookup returns CDR1 LNHDA and CDR2 SQIVND (reference sequence). V dropped 6 bases and J dropped 3 bases, with 11 bases sitting between them. The CDR3 sequence is 14 residues long. Here the CDR3 reads CASRPDSYTGELFF. CDR3 bases: TGTGCCAGTAGACCGGACAGCTACACCGGGGAGCTGTTTTTT.

This chain uses TRBV10-1 with TRBJ2-1; D gene uncertain. The length of the CDR3 is 10 residues. V was cut by 7 bases and J by 5 bases, with 3 bases left in between. Looked up from germline, CDR1 is WNHNN and CDR2 is SYGVQD (reference sequence). CDR3 sequence (DNA): TGCGCCAGCACCAACAATGAGCAGTTCTTC. Its translation is CASTNNEQFF.

This rearrangement joins TRBV7-2 to TRBJ1-5; 8 bases fit TRBD1. This CDR3 contains 16 residues. The germline CDR1 and CDR2 sequences are SGHTA and FQGNSA. With V trimmed by 1 base and J by 3 bases, 5 bases remained unmatched. The CDR3: CASSLVGTGDNQPQHF. DNA of the CDR3: TGTGCCAGCAGCTTAGTAGGGACAGGTGACAATCAGCCCCAGCATTTT.

The J gene is TRBJ1-1, the V gene TRBV7-9; a weak D match, TRBD1 (6 bases). In germline, CDR1 is SEHNR, CDR2 FQNEAQ (reference sequence). CDR3 length: 15 amino acids. V lost 3 bases to trimming and J lost 0 bases, with 11 bases between them. CDR3 protein: CASSFWTDMNTEAFF. The DNA for the CDR3 is TGTGCCAGCAGCTTCTGGACAGACATGAACACTGAAGCTTTCTTT.

The genes are TRBV6-5 and TRBJ2-5; 8 nucleotides agree with TRBD1. V shed 8 bases and J 3 bases; nucleotides not matched to a gene: 5. The germline gives CDR1 MNHEY, CDR2 SVGAGI. The CDR3 covers 13 residues. CDR3 bases: TGTGCCAGCTCCCTGGACAGGGAAGAGACCCAGTACTTC. It is translated as CASSLDREETQYF.

The chain couples TRBV28 to TRBJ1-5; D gene unclear. Germline-derived CDR1 and CDR2 are MDHEN and SYDVKM. With 6 bases removed from V and 8 bases from J, the gap between germline ends came to 23 bases. This CDR3 is built from 16 residues. CDR3 in DNA: TGTGCCAGCAGGGAGCAATCGGCCTTTTATTACGAGCCCCAGCATTTT. Its protein product is CASREQSAFYYEPQHF. The whole variable domain, filled in from reference TRBV28 and TRBJ1-5, reads DVKVTQSSRYLVKRTGEKVFLECVQDMDHENMFWYRQDPGLGLRLIYFSYDVKMKEKGDIPEGYSVSREKKERFSLILESASTNQTSMYLCASREQSAFYYEPQHFGDGTRLSIL.

The sample holds a few counts of this clone. The gene calls are TRBV3-1 (or the pseudogene TRBV3-2) and TRBJ1-5; D uncertain. Germline loops: CDR1 LGHDT, CDR2 YNNKEL (reference sequence). The CDR3 consists of 13 residues. V was cut by 4 bases and J by 7 bases, with 11 bases left in between. CDR3 protein: CASSPSGGQPQHF. CDR3 in DNA: TGTGCCAGCAGCCCCTCGGGAGGCCAGCCCCAGCATTTT.

The CDR3 nucleotides are TGTGCCAGTAGTAGCGGGAGGGCAGGCAATCAGCCCCAGCATTTT. It codes for CASSSGRAGNQPQHF. The chain links TRBV19 to TRBJ1-5; no firm D call. In germline, CDR1 is LNHDA, CDR2 SQIVND (reference sequence). The length of the CDR3 is 15 residues. V was shortened by 4 bases and J by 2 bases, with 12 bases between the two germline ends. The variable domain in full, completed from reference TRBV19 and TRBJ1-5, reads DGGITQSPKYLFRKEGQNVTLSCEQNLNHDAMYWYRQDPGQGLRLIYYSQIVNDFQKGDIAEGYSVSREKKESFPLTVTSAQKNPTAFYLCASSSGRAGNQPQHFGDGTRLSIL.

The rearrangement uses TRBV29-1 and TRBJ2-1, with 9 positions matching TRBD1. Germline V gene sequence: CDR1 SQVTM, CDR2 ANQGSEA. The CDR3 sequence is 14 residues long. V gave up 6 bases and J gave up 8 bases; unmatched junction bases: 11. As DNA, the CDR3 is TGCAGCGTCACCGGGACAGGGTTTATGGATGAGCAGTTCTTC. Protein sequence: CSVTGTGFMDEQFF.

V gene TRBV19 combines with J gene TRBJ1-1; possibly TRBD1 for D (6 bases). Trimming stripped 7 bases from V and 4 bases from J, with 16 bases between. The CDR3 runs 14 residues. CDR1 is LNHDA, CDR2 SQIVND, per germline (reference sequence). Written as DNA, the CDR3 is TGTGCCAGTACCAGTTCTGGGACACTCACTGAAGCTTTCTTT. Translated, it gives CASTSSGTLTEAFF.

The chain is built from TRBV9 and TRBJ2-1; D unclear. The germline V gene encodes CDR1 SGDLS and CDR2 YYNGEE. This CDR3 spans 13 amino acids. V lost 1 base and J 3 bases, leaving 5 bases between the germline ends. CDR3 nucleotides: TGTGCCAGCAGCGTATCCTACTACAATGAGCAGTTCTTC. It codes for CASSVSYYNEQFF.

The chain is built from TRBV7-3 and TRBJ1-2, with D perhaps matching TRBD1 (5 bases). CDR1 SGHTA and CDR2 FQGTGA come from the germline V gene. Deletions cut 5 bases from V and 5 bases from J, with 9 bases between. The CDR3 covers 12 residues. The CDR3 loop reads CASSPGGYGYTF. Here the CDR3 DNA reads TGTGCCAGCAGCCCTGGGGGGTATGGCTACACCTTC.

The chain carries TRBV12-2 and TRBJ2-2; TRBD2 is taken as the D call from the table, unchecked against the DNA. TRBV12-2 is noted as a pseudogene. The CDR3 has 16 residues. The CDR3 protein is CASRLSQRFYTGELFF. The CDR3 region has the DNA TGTGCAAGTCGCTTATCTCAGCGGTTTTACACCGGGGAGCTGTTTTTT.